The next 20 T cell receptor beta chains were all read from a single sample in a study of cytomegalovirus exposure and HLA in healthy donors. PCR primers comprised 60 Vbeta and 13 Jbeta primers. Profiled with immunoSEQ multiplex PCR; TCRdb holds only in-frame clones, not every one. Altogether almost 95,000 clones are present, 50% to 75% being singletons, with the ten largest covering roughly 3.9%. The sample was PBMCs. The receptors come from a man aged 25 to 40 in good health and CMV-seronegative.

This clone appeared a few times. V usage is TRBV11-2 and J usage is TRBJ1-1; 9 nucleotides match TRBD1. With V trimmed by 4 bases and J by 8 bases, 11 bases remained unmatched. Germline CDR1 and CDR2: SGHAT and FQNNGV. The CDR3 contains 15 residues. This CDR3 reads CASSSTGGKLLEAFF. The CDR3 DNA reads TGTGCCAGCAGCTCCACAGGGGGCAAGCTCCTGGAAGCTTTCTTT.

The chain recombines TRBV7-6 with TRBJ1-4; D not resolved. This CDR3 has 13 amino acids. Looked up from germline, CDR1 is SGHVS and CDR2 is FNYEAQ. V gave up 2 bases and J gave up 6 bases, with 7 bases separating them. The CDR3 is CASSLLLDEKLFF. The CDR3 DNA follows: TGTGCCAGCAGCTTACTCCTTGATGAAAAACTGTTTTTT.

The V and J genes are TRBV4-2 and TRBJ1-4; weak D call: TRBD1 (5 bases). Trimming took off 0 bases at V and 12 bases at J, with 26 bases between the two ends. CDR3 length equals 18 residues. Germline V gene sequence: CDR1 LGHNA, CDR2 YNFKEQ. This chain's CDR3 is CASSQDNRPVWPGGELFF. The CDR3 DNA sequence: TGTGCCAGCAGCCAAGATAATAGGCCGGTGTGGCCCGGGGGTGAACTGTTTTTT.

The chain employs TRBV29-1 and TRBJ1-1; a weak D match, TRBD1 (6 bases). Germline CDR1 reads SQVTM; CDR2 reads ANQGSEA. The germline V and J ends were trimmed by 5 bases and 10 bases, with 20 bases remaining between them. The CDR3 sequence is 13 residues long. CDR3 amino acids: CSVSRGQWEGAFF. The CDR3 nucleotides are TGCAGCGTTAGCAGGGGCCAGTGGGAGGGAGCTTTCTTT.

The chain joins TRBV11-2 to TRBJ2-1; D remains unclear. The CDR3 length is 12 residues. The V end lost 4 bases, the J end lost 4 bases, and 5 bases lay between the germline ends. Germline V gene lookup returns CDR1 SGHAT and CDR2 FQNNGV. The CDR3 protein is CASSSRYNEQFF. The DNA for the CDR3 is TGTGCCAGCAGCTCCCGTTACAATGAGCAGTTCTTC. The full variable domain, its missing parts supplied by reference TRBV11-2 and TRBJ2-1, is EAGVAQSPRYKIIEKRQSVAFWCNPISGHATLYWYQQILGQGPKLLIQFQNNGVVDDSQLPKDRFSAERLKGVDSTLKIQPAKLEDSAVYLCASSSRYNEQFFGPGTRLTVL.

The gene calls are TRBV19 and TRBJ2-7; 10 bases match TRBD1. V was clipped by 3 bases and J by 2 bases; unmatched bases: 4. The length of the CDR3 is 15 residues. CDR1 LNHDA and CDR2 SQIVND come from the germline V gene (reference sequence). CDR3 DNA sequence: TGTGCCAGTAGTATTCGCGGACAGGGGGCCTACGAGCAGTACTTC. Protein product: CASSIRGQGAYEQYF. The variable domain in full, with the rest retrieved from reference TRBV19 and TRBJ2-7, is DGGITQSPKYLFRKEGQNVTLSCEQNLNHDAMYWYRQDPGQGLRLIYYSQIVNDFQKGDIAEGYSVSREKKESFPLTVTSAQKNPTAFYLCASSIRGQGAYEQYFGPGTRLTVT.

This chain uses TRBV4-2 with TRBJ2-7, with D perhaps matching TRBD2 (6 bases). This CDR3 contains 16 residues. The V end lost 0 bases, the J end lost 0 bases, and 12 bases lay between the germline ends. Per the germline V gene, CDR1 is LGHNA and CDR2 is YNFKEQ. DNA of the CDR3: TGTGCCAGCAGCCAAGATAAAGGGGAGGCCTCCTACGAGCAGTACTTC. It specifies CASSQDKGEASYEQYF.

A single count supports this clone. The genes are TRBV6-6 and TRBJ1-1, with 8 bases lining up with TRBD1. The germline V gene has CDR1 MNHNY and CDR2 SVGAGI (reference sequence). This CDR3 has 16 amino acids. Losses at the gene ends were 6 bases for V and 0 bases for J; bases not matched to a gene: 9. CDR3 residues: CASRSQGAPLNTEAFF. CDR3 nucleotide sequence: TGTGCCAGCAGGTCCCAGGGGGCCCCTCTGAACACTGAAGCTTTCTTT.

This chain joins TRBV9 and TRBJ2-1, with D hard to call. Between the trimmed V and J ends, which lost 3 bases and 0 bases, there was a span of 10 bases. The germline V gene has CDR1 SGDLS and CDR2 YYNGEE. CDR3 size: 15 residues. CDR3 in amino acids: CASSARLSSYNEQFF. CDR3 in DNA: TGTGCCAGCAGCGCCCGACTCAGCTCCTACAATGAGCAGTTCTTC.

This clone has only one observation. This sequence joins TRBV10-3 and TRBJ1-4; 7 nucleotides match TRBD1. J lost 5 bases, V lost 5 bases, and 8 bases had no gene match. The CDR3 loop spans 15 amino acids. From germline, CDR1 is ENHRY and CDR2 SYGVKD. Here the CDR3 reads CAISQTGTANEKLFF. The CDR3 DNA is TGTGCCATCAGTCAAACCGGGACAGCAAATGAAAAACTGTTTTTT.

This clone has only a few counts. The chain combines TRBV28 with TRBJ2-7; 7 nucleotides match TRBD2. CDR3 length: 14 amino acids. CDR1 and CDR2 from the germline V gene are MDHEN and SYDVKM. J gave up 13 bases and V 3 bases, and 15 bases lay outside the gene matches. The CDR3 DNA follows: TGTGCCAGCAGTTTTTCCGCGACTAGGCGAGCGGGATACTTC. Translating gives CASSFSATRRAGYF.

This clone was detected once. V gene TRBV11-2 combines with J gene TRBJ2-6, with 9 nucleotides matching TRBD1. CDR3 length: 19 amino acids. In germline, CDR1 is SGHAT, CDR2 FQNNGV. Germline trimming cut 1 base from V and 0 bases from J; bases unmatched to any gene: 7. CDR3 DNA: TGTGCCAGCAGCTTAGGGACCGGGACAGGGTTCTCTGGGGCCAACGTCCTGACTTTC. It translates to CASSLGTGTGFSGANVLTF.

The chain uses TRBV6-6 and TRBJ2-7; TRBD1 matches 9 bases. Per germline, CDR1 MNHNY and CDR2 SVGAGI (reference sequence). V gave up 2 bases and J gave up 4 bases; unmatched junction bases: 3. The CDR3 spans 14 residues. The CDR3: CASSYGQGSYEQYF. Written as DNA, the CDR3 is TGTGCCAGCAGTTACGGACAGGGGTCGTACGAGCAGTACTTC.

The chain links TRBV4-1 to TRBJ1-1, with 9 bases aligning to TRBD1. V lost 0 bases to trimming and J lost 1 base; unmatched junction nucleotides: 6. This CDR3 has 17 residues. From germline, CDR1 is MGHRA and CDR2 YSYEKL. The CDR3, as DNA: TGCGCCAGCAGCCAAGATTATTGGGGACAGGGGAACACTGAAGCTTTCTTT. It encodes CASSQDYWGQGNTEAFF.

This clone occurred many times. This chain uses TRBV5-4 with TRBJ2-2, with a tentative D call TRBD2 (6 bases). The CDR3 contains 13 residues. The V and J ends lost 1 base and 8 bases respectively, with 9 bases between them. The germline gives CDR1 SGHNT, CDR2 YYREEE (reference sequence). The DNA of the CDR3 is TGTGCCAGCAGCTTGAGGGCGGGGGGGGAGCTGTTTTTT. This translates into CASSLRAGGELFF.

This chain uses TRBV28 with TRBJ1-6; perhaps TRBD1 as D (5 bases). V lost 3 bases and J 6 bases, leaving 18 bases between the germline ends. The CDR3 is made up of 17 amino acids. The germline gives CDR1 MDHEN, CDR2 SYDVKM. CDR3 amino acids: CASSFVQGLRSNSPLHF. The CDR3 DNA reads TGTGCCAGCAGTTTCGTTCAGGGTCTTCGTAGTAATTCACCCCTCCACTTT. The full variable domain, in which reference TRBV28 and TRBJ1-6 provide the parts outside the CDR3, is DVKVTQSSRYLVKRTGEKVFLECVQDMDHENMFWYRQDPGLGLRLIYFSYDVKMKEKGDIPEGYSVSREKKERFSLILESASTNQTSMYLCASSFVQGLRSNSPLHFGNGTRLTVT.

The V and J genes are TRBV5-1 and TRBJ2-2, with D unclear. The CDR3 runs to 16 residues. The germline V gene has CDR1 SGHRS and CDR2 YFSETQ. V was pared by 0 bases and J by 1 base, with 10 bases between. CDR3 DNA sequence: TGCGCCAGCAGCTTGGATCCGGCAGGGAACACCGGGGAGCTGTTTTTT. It codes for CASSLDPAGNTGELFF.

For the CDR3, the DNA is TGTGCCTGGAGTTCGCCCCTGGCGGGAGGAGTAGATACGCAGTATTTT. This sequence encodes CAWSSPLAGGVDTQYF. The V gene is TRBV30, the J gene TRBJ2-3, with TRBD2 matching 8 bases. CDR3 length: 16 amino acids. The V gene end was trimmed by 2 bases and the J gene end by 5 bases; junction bases not matched to a gene: 12. Looked up from germline, CDR1 is GTSNPN and CDR2 is SVGIG (reference sequence).

This chain connects TRBV18 to TRBJ2-5, with TRBD1 as a possible D gene (6 bases). The end of the DNA aligns better with TRBJ2-7, so the J call may be wrong. The germline V gene has CDR1 KGHSH and CDR2 LQKENI. This CDR3 is built from 18 residues. The DNA of the CDR3 is TGTGCCAGCTCAAAATCTGGACTGGGGACCCTAGGGGACAACGAGCAGTACTTC. It yields the protein CASSKSGLGTLGDNEQYF.

The rearrangement uses TRBV6-4 and TRBJ2-2; tentatively, D is TRBD2 (5 bases). Germline V lookup: CDR1 MRHNA, CDR2 SNTAGT. The ends were cut back, 5 bases at V and 5 bases at J, with 6 bases in the middle. The CDR3 is made up of 12 amino acids. The CDR3 DNA reads TGTGCCAGCAGTACTAGAACCGGGGAGCTGTTTTTT. This translates into CASSTRTGELFF.